These T cell receptor beta chains were read from a single sample in a study of T-cell reconstitution after alpha-beta-depleted transplantation in children. TCRdb used MiXCR to reprocess the PCR reads, holding one entry per CDR3 protein. This table has 60,000 to 100,000 distinct CDR3 sequences, 15% to 20% appearing once. The sequenced sample was PBMCs, mostly from graft donor cells, obtained 360 days after TCRalphabeta/CD19-depleted stem cell transplant. The receptors derive from a male patient between 2 and 9 years old who had a stem cell transplant for acute lymphoblastic leukemia, so the T cells may come from the graft donor. CDR3s include the opening cysteine and the closing phenylalanine or tryptophan. The order of the fields is V gene, clone size, J gene, CDR3 length, D gene, CDR3 DNA, CDR3 protein. The D gene is left open where the match is weak. Size is stated for part of the rows, as once, few or many counts, or as a class when the clone is expanded.

V: TRBV10-1
size: -
J: TRBJ2-1
length: 17
D: -
DNA: TGCGCCAGCAGGGATCGGACCCCCATTCTGGTTACAAATGAGCAGTTCTTC
CDR3: CASRDRTPILVTNEQFF

V: TRBV4-1
size: few
J: TRBJ2-5
length: 14
D: TRBD1
DNA: TGCGCCAGCAGCCGGAACAGGGGGAGAGAGACCCAGTACTTC
CDR3: CASSRNRGRETQYF

V: TRBV12-3/TRBV12-4
size: many
J: TRBJ2-1
length: 11
D: -
DNA: TGTGCCACCGATTTCGGGGGCGGGGTGTTCTTC
CDR3: CATDFGGGVFF

V: TRBV5-1
size: few
J: TRBJ2-5
length: 16
D: TRBD2
DNA: TGCGCCAGCAGCTATTGGGGACTAGCGGGAGGAGAGACCCAGTACTTC
CDR3: CASSYWGLAGGETQYF

V: TRBV7-9
size: -
J: TRBJ2-7
length: 12
D: -
DNA: TGTGCCAGCAGCAGGGGGACCTACGAGCAGTACTTC
CDR3: CASSRGTYEQYF

V: TRBV20-1
size: many
J: TRBJ2-1
length: 16
D: TRBD2
DNA: TGCAGTGCTAGCGCCGGGACTAGCGGGAGGAACAATGAGCAGTTCTTC
CDR3: CSASAGTSGRNNEQFF

V: TRBV5-1
size: few
J: TRBJ2-4
length: 14
D: -
DNA: TGCGCCAGCAGCTTGGCGGGCTATAAAAACATTCAGTACTTC
CDR3: CASSLAGYKNIQYF

V: TRBV11-2
size: -
J: TRBJ2-7
length: 14
D: -
DNA: TGTGCCAGCAGCCCTCATCGGCAGAGGTACGAGCAGTACTTC
CDR3: CASSPHRQRYEQYF

V: TRBV4-1
size: many
J: TRBJ1-5
length: 17
D: -
DNA: TGCGCCAGCAGCCAGTGGGACTCTGGCCCGTACAATCAGCCCCAGCATTTT
CDR3: CASSQWDSGPYNQPQHF

V: TRBV18
size: few
J: TRBJ2-1
length: 15
D: -
DNA: TGTGCCAGCTCATCCGGGACACGTTCCTACAATGAGCAGTTCTTC
CDR3: CASSSGTRSYNEQFF

V: TRBV3-1
size: few
J: TRBJ2-3
length: 14
D: -
DNA: TGTGCCAGCAGCCAAGCGGGCCCCACAGATACGCAGTATTTT
CDR3: CASSQAGPTDTQYF

V: TRBV15
size: few
J: TRBJ2-3
length: 13
D: TRBD2
DNA: TGTGCCACCGGTAGCGGGAGTCCAGATACGCAGTATTTT
CDR3: CATGSGSPDTQYF

V: TRBV7-9
size: many
J: TRBJ1-2
length: 15
D: TRBD1
DNA: TGTGCCAGCAGCCAAAGACAGGGGGCGGTTCGTGGCTACACCTTC
CDR3: CASSQRQGAVRGYTF

V: TRBV6-1
size: -
J: TRBJ2-5
length: 14
D: TRBD2
DNA: TGTGCCAGCAGTGAAATATTAGCGGGAGAGACCCAGTACTTC
CDR3: CASSEILAGETQYF

V: TRBV12-3/TRBV12-4
size: few
J: TRBJ2-5
length: 14
D: TRBD2
DNA: TGTGCCAGCAGTCCAGGGACTAGGAAGGAGACCCAGTACTTC
CDR3: CASSPGTRKETQYF

V: TRBV4-1
size: few
J: TRBJ2-7
length: 14
D: TRBD2
DNA: TGCGCCAGCAGTTCTAGCGGGATGGGCTACGAGCAGTACTTC
CDR3: CASSSSGMGYEQYF

V: TRBV4-2
size: -
J: TRBJ2-1
length: 15
D: -
DNA: TGTGCCAGTACCGGGACTTCGGGCTCCTACAATGAGCAGTTCTTC
CDR3: CASTGTSGSYNEQFF

V: TRBV12-3/TRBV12-4
size: many
J: TRBJ2-1
length: 14
D: TRBD2
DNA: TGTGCCAGCAGCCCGACTAGCGGGAGTCCTGAGCAGTTCTTC
CDR3: CASSPTSGSPEQFF

V: TRBV11-3
size: few
J: TRBJ2-7
length: 15
D: TRBD2
DNA: TGTGCCAGCAGCTTTTCACTAGCGGCTTCCTACGAGCAGTACTTC
CDR3: CASSFSLAASYEQYF

V: TRBV6-1
size: -
J: TRBJ1-1
length: 17
D: -
DNA: TGTGCCAGCCGCTCCAACGGGGGGCGGCACATGAACACTGAAGCTTTCTTT
CDR3: CASRSNGGRHMNTEAFF

V: TRBV12-3/TRBV12-4
size: once
J: TRBJ2-3
length: 15
D: -
DNA: TGTGCCAGCAGTTTTTGGGGAAGAGGCACAGATACGCAGTATTTT
CDR3: CASSFWGRGTDTQYF

V: TRBV7-9
size: medium-sized
J: TRBJ2-5
length: 13
D: -
DNA: TGTGCCAGCAACCTGAACCCTCAAGAGACCCAGTACTTC
CDR3: CASNLNPQETQYF

V: TRBV11-3
size: medium-sized
J: TRBJ2-3
length: 17
D: TRBD2
DNA: TGTGCCAGCAGCCCCGGCGGGGGAGCGGTGATTCGGGATACGCAGTATTTT
CDR3: CASSPGGGAVIRDTQYF

V: TRBV5-1
size: few
J: TRBJ2-7
length: 15
D: TRBD2
DNA: TGCGCCAGCAGCTTGGGGACTAGCGAGTTCTACGAGCAGTACTTC
CDR3: CASSLGTSEFYEQYF

V: TRBV5-4
size: few
J: TRBJ2-1
length: 19
D: TRBD2
DNA: TGTGCCAGCAGCTTGTCGTTGTGGTTCGGACTAGCGGGAGTCGATGAGCAGTTCTTC
CDR3: CASSLSLWFGLAGVDEQFF

V: TRBV5-1
size: -
J: TRBJ2-3
length: 16
D: -
DNA: TGCGCCAGCAGCTTGGCCCCAACCTTCCAGGCAGATACGCAGTATTTT
CDR3: CASSLAPTFQADTQYF

V: TRBV5-8
size: many
J: TRBJ2-1
length: 16
D: -
DNA: TGTGCCAGCAGCTTGGTAGGGGTTTCAGGGTCTCATGAGCAGTTCTTC
CDR3: CASSLVGVSGSHEQFF

V: TRBV4-2
size: -
J: TRBJ1-1
length: 14
D: -
DNA: TGTGCCATCAGCCCCGGACACCTGTGCACTGAAGCTTTCTTT
CDR3: CAISPGHLCTEAFF

V: TRBV2
size: few
J: TRBJ2-3
length: 15
D: -
DNA: TGTGCCAGCAGTATGACGTATTTAGGCACAGATACGCAGTATTTT
CDR3: CASSMTYLGTDTQYF

V: TRBV25-1
size: few
J: TRBJ2-5
length: 11
D: -
DNA: TGTGCCAGCAGGGACCTCGAGACCCAGTACTTC
CDR3: CASRDLETQYF

V: TRBV25-1
size: -
J: TRBJ2-2
length: 14
D: TRBD1
DNA: TGTGCCAGCCAGGGACAGGGGAAGACCGGGGAGCTGTTTTTT
CDR3: CASQGQGKTGELFF

V: TRBV6-5
size: many
J: TRBJ2-1
length: 15
D: -
DNA: TGTGCCAGCAGGGCCCGTGGTCGCTCCTACAATGAGCAGTTCTTC
CDR3: CASRARGRSYNEQFF

V: TRBV7-9
size: -
J: TRBJ2-1
length: 15
D: TRBD2
DNA: TGTGCCAGCAGCTGGGGACTAGCGGGAGGGAATGAGCAGTTCTTC
CDR3: CASSWGLAGGNEQFF

V: TRBV7-9
size: few
J: TRBJ2-7
length: 14
D: -
DNA: TGTGCCAGCAGCTTAGGAGGGCAAGACTACGAGCAGTACTTC
CDR3: CASSLGGQDYEQYF

V: TRBV4-1
size: many
J: TRBJ1-2
length: 17
D: -
DNA: TGCGCCAGCAGCCAATGGGATTCAGGGGCGACTAACTATGGCTACACCTTC
CDR3: CASSQWDSGATNYGYTF

V: TRBV10-1
size: -
J: TRBJ2-1
length: 16
D: -
DNA: TGCGCCAGCACCCCCCATCGGGGACTTTCCTACAATGAGCAGTTCTTC
CDR3: CASTPHRGLSYNEQFF

V: TRBV25-1
size: -
J: TRBJ1-2
length: 12
D: -
DNA: TGTGCCAGCAAAAAAGGGGATCGCGGCTACACCTTC
CDR3: CASKKGDRGYTF

V: TRBV20-1
size: -
J: TRBJ2-3
length: 13
D: TRBD2
DNA: TGCAGTGCTAGTTCCGGGGGGACAGATACGCAGTATTTT
CDR3: CSASSGGTDTQYF

V: TRBV29-1
size: -
J: TRBJ1-5
length: 15
D: -
DNA: TGCAGCGTTAGTTTTGCCGGCAGGGACAATCAGCCCCAGCATTTT
CDR3: CSVSFAGRDNQPQHF

V: TRBV5-1
size: -
J: TRBJ2-1
length: 16
D: TRBD2
DNA: TGCGCCAGCAGCTTGCCTATGGGGGGGGGAAAGAATGAGCAGTTCTTC
CDR3: CASSLPMGGGKNEQFF

V: TRBV11-3
size: once
J: TRBJ2-3
length: 15
D: TRBD2
DNA: TGTGCCAGCAGCCCCCCGGGACTAGCGACCCATACGCAGTATTTT
CDR3: CASSPPGLATHTQYF

V: TRBV7-9
size: few
J: TRBJ2-3
length: 15
D: TRBD2
DNA: TGTGCCAGCAGCTTAGTCCTAGCGGGAACAGATACGCAGTATTTT
CDR3: CASSLVLAGTDTQYF

V: TRBV15
size: few
J: TRBJ2-1
length: 18
D: -
DNA: TGTGCCACCAGCAGAGATAAATTTTTGTGGGAGTCCTACAATGAGCAGTTCTTC
CDR3: CATSRDKFLWESYNEQFF

V: TRBV12-3/TRBV12-4
size: few
J: TRBJ2-5
length: 11
D: -
DNA: TGTGCCAGCAGTTATGGGAAGACCCAGTACTTC
CDR3: CASSYGKTQYF

V: TRBV25-1
size: few
J: TRBJ1-3
length: 17
D: TRBD1
DNA: TGTGCCAGCAGTGAATCCTGGGACAGGAGCCCGGGAAACACCATATATTTT
CDR3: CASSESWDRSPGNTIYF

V: TRBV29-1
size: many
J: TRBJ2-7
length: 12
D: -
DNA: TGCAGCGTTGGACACAAAACCTACGAGCAGTACTTC
CDR3: CSVGHKTYEQYF

V: TRBV27
size: many
J: TRBJ1-1
length: 16
D: -
DNA: TGTGCCAGCAGTTCCCAGACAGACCCTATGAACACTGAAGCTTTCTTT
CDR3: CASSSQTDPMNTEAFF

V: TRBV29-1
size: many
J: TRBJ2-1
length: 14
D: TRBD2
DNA: TGCAGCAGCGCTAAGAGACTAGCGGACAATGAGCAGTTCTTC
CDR3: CSSAKRLADNEQFF